This T cell receptor beta chain was captured by sequencing in a study of shared clonotypes between healthy human individuals. In the study overall: Every donor yielded three CD4 naive, three CD4 memory, two CD8 naive and one CD8 memory plate.

From CD4+ cells came CD45RA+ naive and CD45RA-negative memory subsets. TCRdb keeps only in-frame clones here, not all; method: immunoSEQ multiplex PCR. Of under 2.5 million clones in the sample, 85% to 95% are singletons; the top ten hold 0.3% to 0.45%. This clone was seen a single time. Other DNA sequences in this sample translate to the same CDR3. Germline assignment: CDR1 SGDLS and CDR2 YYNGEE. V was pared by 0 bases and J by 1 base, with 8 bases between. CDR3 length: 15 amino acids. The material sequenced was naive CD4+ T cells from PBMCs. Sample subset: CD45RA+ positively selected. The sequence derives from a man younger than 35 in good health. Some clones in this sample may be carry-over from other donors' samples. V and J are TRBV9 and TRBJ2-1, with D maybe TRBD1 (6 bases). Here the CDR3 reads CASSVGGLSYNEQFF. The CDR3, as DNA: TGTGCCAGCAGCGTAGGGGGGCTTTCCTACAATGAGCAGTTCTTC.